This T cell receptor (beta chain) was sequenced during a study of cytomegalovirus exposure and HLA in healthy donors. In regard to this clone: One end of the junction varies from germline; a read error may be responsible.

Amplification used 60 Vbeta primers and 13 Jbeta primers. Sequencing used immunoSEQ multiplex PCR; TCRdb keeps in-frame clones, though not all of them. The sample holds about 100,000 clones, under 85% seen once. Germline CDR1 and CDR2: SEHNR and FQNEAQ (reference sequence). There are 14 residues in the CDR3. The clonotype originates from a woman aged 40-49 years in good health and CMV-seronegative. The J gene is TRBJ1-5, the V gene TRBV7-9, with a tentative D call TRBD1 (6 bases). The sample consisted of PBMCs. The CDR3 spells CSSSLSRGDQPQHF. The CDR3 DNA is TGTTCCAGCAGCTTATCCAGGGGCGATCAGCCCCAGCATTTT.